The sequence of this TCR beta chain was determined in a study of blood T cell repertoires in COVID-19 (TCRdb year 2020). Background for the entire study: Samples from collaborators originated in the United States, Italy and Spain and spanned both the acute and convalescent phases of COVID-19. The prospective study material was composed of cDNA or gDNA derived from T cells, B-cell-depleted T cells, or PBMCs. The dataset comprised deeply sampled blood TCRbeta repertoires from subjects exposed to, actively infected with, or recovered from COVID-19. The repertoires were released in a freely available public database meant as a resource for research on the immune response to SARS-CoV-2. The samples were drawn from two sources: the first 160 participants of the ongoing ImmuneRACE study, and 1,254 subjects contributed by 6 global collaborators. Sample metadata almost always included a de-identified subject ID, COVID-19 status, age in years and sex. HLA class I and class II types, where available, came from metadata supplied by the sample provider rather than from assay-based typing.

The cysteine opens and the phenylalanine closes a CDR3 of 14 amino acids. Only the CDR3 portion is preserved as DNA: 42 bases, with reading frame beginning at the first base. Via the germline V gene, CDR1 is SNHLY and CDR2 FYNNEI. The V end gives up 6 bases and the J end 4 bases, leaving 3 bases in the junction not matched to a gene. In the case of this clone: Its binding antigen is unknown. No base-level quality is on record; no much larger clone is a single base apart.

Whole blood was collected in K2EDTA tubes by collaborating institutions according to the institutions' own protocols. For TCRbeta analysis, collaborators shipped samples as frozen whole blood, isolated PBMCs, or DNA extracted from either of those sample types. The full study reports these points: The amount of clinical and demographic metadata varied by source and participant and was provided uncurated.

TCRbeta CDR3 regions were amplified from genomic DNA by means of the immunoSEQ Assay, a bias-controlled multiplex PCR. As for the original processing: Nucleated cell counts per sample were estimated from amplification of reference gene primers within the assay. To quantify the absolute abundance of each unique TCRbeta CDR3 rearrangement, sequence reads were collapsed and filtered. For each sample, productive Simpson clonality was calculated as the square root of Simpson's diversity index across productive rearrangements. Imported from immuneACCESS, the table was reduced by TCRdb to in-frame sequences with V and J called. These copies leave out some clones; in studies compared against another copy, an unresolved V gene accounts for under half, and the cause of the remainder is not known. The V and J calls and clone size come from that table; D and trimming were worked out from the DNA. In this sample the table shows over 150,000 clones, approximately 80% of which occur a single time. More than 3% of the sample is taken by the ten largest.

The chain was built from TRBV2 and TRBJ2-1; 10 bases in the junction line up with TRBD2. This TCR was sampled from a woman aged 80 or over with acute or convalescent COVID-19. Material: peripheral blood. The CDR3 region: CASRGLARYNEQFF. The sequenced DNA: TGTGCCAGCAGGGGACTAGCGAGGTACAATGAGCAGTTCTTC.